This T cell receptor beta chain is from a study of T cell responses to AZD1222 COVID-19 vaccine. The repertoire was sequenced with immunoSEQ multiplex PCR; TCRdb's copy has only in-frame clones and lacks some. The sample lists around 120,000 clones; 85% to 95% were seen once. Germline V lookup: CDR1 SGHNT, CDR2 YENEEA. CDR3 length: 14 amino acids. V gave up 3 bases and J gave up 7 bases, with 13 bases separating them. Study-wide results and caveats: The span of vaccine-associated CD4 TCRs extended across spike, with dominance at 160-218 and 743-854. In all cases, repertoires were sampled only after the peak T cell response.

Notes on this clone: Antigen unknown.

Sequences were derived from peripheral blood, sampled on day 0 of AZD1222 vaccination. The rearrangement uses TRBV11-3 and TRBJ2-1, with D perhaps matching TRBD2 (7 bases). The TCR originated in an adult in good health. In DNA form, the CDR3 reads TGTGCCAGCAGCTTTGGGGGGGCGTTAAATGAGCAGTTCTTC. Amino acid sequence: CASSFGGALNEQFF.